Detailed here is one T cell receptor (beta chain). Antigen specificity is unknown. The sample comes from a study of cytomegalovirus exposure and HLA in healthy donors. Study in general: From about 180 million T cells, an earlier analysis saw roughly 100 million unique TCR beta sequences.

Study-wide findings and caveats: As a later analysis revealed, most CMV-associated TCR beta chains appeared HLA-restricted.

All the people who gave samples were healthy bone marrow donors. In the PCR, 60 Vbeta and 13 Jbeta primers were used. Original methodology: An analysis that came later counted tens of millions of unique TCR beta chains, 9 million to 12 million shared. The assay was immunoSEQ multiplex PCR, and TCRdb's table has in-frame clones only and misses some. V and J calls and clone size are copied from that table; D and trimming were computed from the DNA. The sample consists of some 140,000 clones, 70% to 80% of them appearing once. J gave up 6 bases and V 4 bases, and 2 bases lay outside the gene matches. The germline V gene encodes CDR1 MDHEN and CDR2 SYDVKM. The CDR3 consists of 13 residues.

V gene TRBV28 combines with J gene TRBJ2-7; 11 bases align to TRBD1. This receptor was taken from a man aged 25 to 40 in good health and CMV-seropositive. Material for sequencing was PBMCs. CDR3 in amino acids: CASSSGTGGEQYF. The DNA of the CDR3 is TGTGCCAGCAGTTCCGGGACAGGGGGCGAGCAGTACTTC. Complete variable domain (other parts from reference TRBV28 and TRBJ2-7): DVKVTQSSRYLVKRTGEKVFLECVQDMDHENMFWYRQDPGLGLRLIYFSYDVKMKEKGDIPEGYSVSREKKERFSLILESASTNQTSMYLCASSSGTGGEQYFGPGTRLTVT.